Below, 22 T cell receptor beta chains from the same sample are listed, as sequenced in a study of T cell responses to AZD1222 COVID-19 vaccine. Sequencing was performed with immunoSEQ multiplex PCR; in TCRdb, only in-frame clones are kept and a portion is missing. This sample carries approximately 80,000 clones, approximately 83% of them seen once, and the ten largest clones take about 3%. The source material was peripheral blood, sampled 28 days after the second AZD1222 dose. The receptors were gathered from an adult who received the AZD1222 COVID-19 vaccine.

This chain connects TRBV18 to TRBJ2-7; TRBD1 matches at 9 bases. Germline V gene lookup returns CDR1 KGHSH and CDR2 LQKENI. The CDR3 extends over 15 amino acids. Trimming at V came to 5 bases and at J to 6 bases, leaving 11 bases not matched to a gene. DNA of the CDR3: TGTGCCAGCTCAAGGACAGGGGTTGGGAAAGGCGAGCAGTACTTC. It codes for CASSRTGVGKGEQYF.

The CDR3 DNA follows: TGTGCCAGCAGTTCATGGGGCACTGAAGCTTTCTTT. As protein: CASSSWGTEAFF. The gene calls are TRBV28 and TRBJ1-1; D is undetermined. The V end was cut by 4 bases, the J end by 4 bases, with 7 bases between. In germline, CDR1 is MDHEN, CDR2 SYDVKM. The CDR3 totals 12 residues.

In its sample, this clone was seen once. V and J are TRBV20-1 and TRBJ1-2; no firm D call. The germline V gene encodes CDR1 DFQATT and CDR2 SNEGSKA (reference sequence). The CDR3 length is 11 residues. The CDR3 DNA sequence: TGCCAAGGTGGCGGCGCGTCTGGCTACACCTTC. It translates to CQGGGASGYTF.

This clone is termed medium-sized. The rearrangement links TRBV2 to TRBJ2-1; 8 bases are a match to TRBD1. The V and J ends lost 8 bases and 7 bases, in that order; junction bases with no gene match: 4. Germline V gene sequence: CDR1 SNHLY, CDR2 FYNNEI. The CDR3 runs 12 residues. This CDR3 is CASSGTGNEQFF. Written as DNA, the CDR3 is TGTGCCAGCTCCGGGACAGGTAATGAGCAGTTCTTC.

The chain joins TRBV13 to TRBJ2-7; D not resolved. The CDR3 sequence is 17 residues long. CDR1 is PRHDT, CDR2 FYEKMQ, per germline (reference sequence). Trimming removed 5 bases from V and 2 bases from J, with 22 bases in between. The CDR3 sequence is CASSHPRAKARPYEQYF. CDR3 sequence (DNA): TGTGCCAGCAGCCACCCCCGGGCTAAAGCACGACCCTACGAGCAGTACTTC. Full variable domain (missing parts from reference TRBV13 and TRBJ2-7): AAGVIQSPRHLIKEKRETATLKCYPIPRHDTVYWYQQGPGQDPQFLISFYEKMQSDKGSIPDRFSAQQFSDYHSELNMSSLELGDSALYFCASSHPRAKARPYEQYFGPGTRLTVT.

This chain connects TRBV30 to TRBJ1-6; the D gene is possibly TRBD1 (5 bases). Per the germline V gene, CDR1 is GTSNPN and CDR2 is SVGIG (reference sequence). V gave up 1 base and J gave up 9 bases, with 13 bases separating them. The length of the CDR3 is 14 residues. As DNA, the CDR3 is TGTGCCTGGAGTGCAAAGGGGCATCCTTCACCCCTCCACTTT. This encodes CAWSAKGHPSPLHF.

The chain has TRBV28 and TRBJ1-4; 7 positions match TRBD1. V was clipped by 6 bases and J by 8 bases; unmatched bases: 9. The CDR3 has 14 amino acids. CDR1 is MDHEN, CDR2 SYDVKM, per germline. CDR3 coding DNA: TGTGCCAGCAGAGACCCAGGGGGGAGGGAAAAACTGTTTTTT. Translated: CASRDPGGREKLFF.

The gene calls are TRBV11-2 and TRBJ2-3; D is uncertain. Trimming removed 4 bases from V and 2 bases from J, with 7 bases in between. CDR1 is SGHAT, CDR2 FQNNGV, per germline. The CDR3 has 13 residues. CDR3 protein: CASSSSPTDTQYF. The DNA for the CDR3 is TGTGCCAGCAGCTCGTCGCCCACAGATACGCAGTATTTT.

This clone was detected only once. This chain links TRBV9 with TRBJ1-1, with 7 bases that match TRBD1. Germline V CDR1 and CDR2: SGDLS, YYNGEE. Trimming removed 0 bases from V and 6 bases from J; junction bases left unmatched: 8. This CDR3 is built from 15 residues. This chain's CDR3 is CASSVVTGSYSEAFF. The CDR3 DNA reads TGTGCCAGCAGCGTAGTGACAGGGAGTTATTCTGAAGCTTTCTTT.

V gene TRBV3-1 (or the pseudogene TRBV3-2) combines with J gene TRBJ1-1; no reliable D call. Germline CDR1 reads LGHDT; CDR2 reads YNNKEL (reference sequence). V was trimmed by 3 bases and J by 5 bases, leaving 13 bases between them. The CDR3 covers 14 residues. DNA for the CDR3: TGTGCCAGCAGCCAGGGCCTCAGAGGGACTGAAGCTTTCTTT. Protein sequence: CASSQGLRGTEAFF.

The chain joins TRBV7-3 to TRBJ2-2; D perhaps matches TRBD2 (6 bases). Trimming took off 5 bases at V and 4 bases at J, with 11 bases between the two ends. From germline, CDR1 is SGHTA and CDR2 FQGTGA. The CDR3 length is 14 residues. In DNA form, the CDR3 reads TGTGCCAGCAGCGCGGGACTCTTCACCGGGGAGCTGTTTTTT. Its translation is CASSAGLFTGELFF.

This chain joins TRBV5-1 and TRBJ1-1, with D possibly being TRBD1 (6 bases). V lost 4 bases, J lost 6 bases, and 13 bases lay in between. The CDR3 totals 13 residues. CDR1 is SGHRS, CDR2 YFSETQ, per germline. The CDR3 region has the DNA TGCGCCAGCAGCACCACAGGGAGCGCTGAAGCTTTCTTT. It codes for CASSTTGSAEAFF.

The rearrangement uses TRBV5-1 and TRBJ2-2, with 7 bases lining up with TRBD2. V dropped 3 bases and J dropped 4; count of bases not matched to a gene: 12. This CDR3 has 17 amino acids. CDR1 is SGHRS and CDR2 is YFSETQ in the germline V gene. This CDR3 reads CASSSAYSGGITGELFF. Here the CDR3 DNA reads TGCGCCAGCAGCTCAGCTTATTCGGGAGGTATCACCGGGGAGCTGTTTTTT. The full variable domain, with the rest looked up from reference TRBV5-1 and TRBJ2-2, is KAGVTQTPRYLIKTRGQQVTLSCSPISGHRSVSWYQQTPGQGLQFLFEYFSETQRNKGNFPGRFSGRQFSNSRSEMNVSTLELGDSALYLCASSSAYSGGITGELFFGEGSRLTVL.

With respect to this clone: Its ends do not fully match the called genes, so a read error is possible. The V gene is TRBV30, the J gene TRBJ2-3; D possibly uses TRBD1 or TRBD2 (5 bases each). The CDR3 has 10 amino acids. Germline CDR1 is GTSNPN and CDR2 is SVGIG (reference sequence). Here the CDR3 reads CAWGTYMLHF. The CDR3 DNA follows: TGTGCCTGGGGGACCTACATGCTGCATTTT.

The V and J genes are TRBV10-3 and TRBJ1-1; no firm D call. Germline values: CDR1 ENHRY, CDR2 SYGVKD. The CDR3 loop spans 18 amino acids. V was pared by 0 bases and J by 0 bases, with 17 bases between. Here the CDR3 reads CAISESFKAIAMNTEAFF. As DNA, the CDR3 is TGTGCCATCAGTGAGTCTTTCAAGGCGATAGCTATGAACACTGAAGCTTTCTTT.

The rearrangement joins TRBV10-3 to TRBJ1-2; D call uncertain. Germline V gene sequence: CDR1 ENHRY, CDR2 SYGVKD. Trimming took off 6 bases at V and 3 bases at J, with 17 bases between the two ends. The CDR3 is made up of 15 amino acids. The CDR3 sequence is CAIRPSEGTDYGYTF. CDR3 nucleotides: TGTGCCATCAGGCCTTCGGAGGGTACGGACTATGGCTACACCTTC.

The chain recombines TRBV6-5 with TRBJ2-7; D might be TRBD1 (6 bases). V was clipped by 2 bases and J by 1 base, with 12 bases between them. Per germline, CDR1 MNHEY and CDR2 SVGAGI. The CDR3 is 15 residues long. For the CDR3, the DNA is TGTGCCAGCAGTTACGGAGAGACAGGTTCCTACGAGCAGTACTTC. Its protein is CASSYGETGSYEQYF.

V gene TRBV12-3 or TRBV12-4 combines with J gene TRBJ2-7; TRBD1 might be the D (6 bases). Trimming removed 6 bases at V and 3 bases at J, with 12 bases between. This CDR3 spans 13 amino acids. The CDR3 sequence: CASSRDTLYEQYF. CDR3 sequence (DNA): TGTGCCAGCAGCCGGGACACCCTCTACGAGCAGTACTTC.

The genes are TRBV25-1 and TRBJ1-6, with a tentative D call TRBD1 (5 bases). CDR3 length equals 14 residues. The germline CDR1 and CDR2 sequences are MGHDK and SYGVNS. The germline V and J ends were trimmed by 7 bases and 5 bases, with 12 bases remaining between them. In nucleotides, the CDR3 is TGTGCCAGCACCCCCGGGACCAATAATTCACCCCTCCACTTT. Encoded protein: CASTPGTNNSPLHF. Using reference TRBV25-1 and TRBJ1-6 for the parts outside the CDR3, the full variable domain is EADIYQTPRYLVIGTGKKITLECSQTMGHDKMYWYQQDPGMELHLIHYSYGVNSTEKGDLSSESTVSRIRTEHFPLTLESARPSHTSQYLCASTPGTNNSPLHFGNGTRLTVT.

The CDR3 DNA is TGCGCCAGCTGTCCTTCCGCGGGGGGTTACTACGAGCAGTACTTC. It is translated as CASCPSAGGYYEQYF. The rearrangement uses TRBV5-1 and TRBJ2-7, with 8 bases matching TRBD2. V lost 7 bases and J lost 3; bases outside the gene matches: 12. The CDR3 spans 15 residues. Germline CDR1 reads SGHRS; CDR2 reads YFSETQ.

V gene TRBV6-1 combines with J gene TRBJ2-5; no clear D. CDR1 is MNHNS, CDR2 SASEGT, per germline. The V gene lost 8 bases and the J gene lost 4 bases, with 8 bases spanning the gap. There are 11 residues in the CDR3. In DNA, the CDR3 is TGTGCCAGCGCATTAGGAGAGACCCAGTACTTC. This codes for CASALGETQYF.

The rearrangement uses TRBV6-1 and TRBJ1-1; D remains unclear. Germline CDR1 reads MNHNS; CDR2 reads SASEGT. The V gene lost 2 bases and the J gene lost 1 base, with 5 bases spanning the gap. The CDR3 is made up of 13 amino acids. As DNA, the CDR3 is TGTGCCAGCAGTGAATCGGAGAACACTGAAGCTTTCTTT. Protein sequence: CASSESENTEAFF.